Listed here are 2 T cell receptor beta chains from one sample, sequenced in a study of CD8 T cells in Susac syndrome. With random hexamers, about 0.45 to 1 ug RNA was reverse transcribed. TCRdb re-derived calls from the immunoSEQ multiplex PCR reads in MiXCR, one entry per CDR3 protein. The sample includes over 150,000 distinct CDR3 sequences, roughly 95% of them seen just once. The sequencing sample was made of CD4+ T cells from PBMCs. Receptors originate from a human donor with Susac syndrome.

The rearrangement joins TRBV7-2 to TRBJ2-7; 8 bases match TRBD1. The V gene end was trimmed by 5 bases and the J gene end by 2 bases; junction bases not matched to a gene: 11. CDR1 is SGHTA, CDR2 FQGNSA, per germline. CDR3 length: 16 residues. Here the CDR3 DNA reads TGTGCCAGCAGCCCTGCCGGGACAGGCCAGACCTACGAGCAGTACGTC. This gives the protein CASSPAGTGQTYEQYV.

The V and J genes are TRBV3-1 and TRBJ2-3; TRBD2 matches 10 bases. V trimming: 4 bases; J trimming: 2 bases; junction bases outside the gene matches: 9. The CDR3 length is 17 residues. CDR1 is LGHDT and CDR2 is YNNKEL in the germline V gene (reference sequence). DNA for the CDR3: TGTGCCAGCAGCCGGGACCCGGGGACTAGCGCCACAGATACGCAGTATTTT. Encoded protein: CASSRDPGTSATDTQYF.